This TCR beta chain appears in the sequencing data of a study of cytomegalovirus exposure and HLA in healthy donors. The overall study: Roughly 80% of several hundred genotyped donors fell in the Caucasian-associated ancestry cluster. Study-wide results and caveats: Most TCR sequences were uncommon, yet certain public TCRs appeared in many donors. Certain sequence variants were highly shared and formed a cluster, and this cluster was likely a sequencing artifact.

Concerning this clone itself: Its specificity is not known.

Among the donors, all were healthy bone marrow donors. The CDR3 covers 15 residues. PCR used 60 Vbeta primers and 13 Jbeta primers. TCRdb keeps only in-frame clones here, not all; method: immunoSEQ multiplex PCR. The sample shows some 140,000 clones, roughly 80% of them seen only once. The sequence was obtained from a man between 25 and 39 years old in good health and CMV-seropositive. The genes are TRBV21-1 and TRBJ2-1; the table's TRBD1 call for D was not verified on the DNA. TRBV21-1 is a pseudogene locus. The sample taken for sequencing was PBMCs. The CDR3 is CASSPQGQSYNEQFF. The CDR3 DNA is TGTGCCAGCAGCCCTCAGGGTCAATCCTACAATGAGCAGTTCTTC.